This TCR beta chain was retrieved from a study of Ad26.COV2.S vaccination and SARS-CoV-2 variants. Study-level information: Once, or twice with 56 days between doses, Ad26.COV2.S was given intramuscularly.

Study results and limitations: Compared with placebo recipients, vaccine recipients had higher spike-specific TCR breadth.

Sequencing was performed with immunoSEQ multiplex PCR; in TCRdb, only in-frame clones are kept and a portion is missing. The table shows 430,000 or so clones, with 89% occurring only once. As regards this clone: Its antigen is as yet unknown.

Germline V lookup: CDR1 SGHRS, CDR2 YFSETQ. V was cut by 1 base and J by 8 bases, with 10 bases left in between. The CDR3 contains 13 residues. The treatment is: about 20 received Ad26.COV2.S at low or high dose, single or two shots; 5 received placebo; per-sample allocation not given. At day 63 after the first vaccine or placebo injection, samples were drawn. What was given as vaccine was an Ad26 vector encoding Wuhan-strain SARS-CoV-2 spike. The source of this sequence is a person aged 18 to 65 who received the Ad26.COV2.S COVID-19 vaccine or a placebo. This chain uses TRBV5-1 with TRBJ1-5, with D perhaps matching TRBD1 (5 bases). The material sequenced was peripheral blood, taken in a trial of Ad26.COV2.S vaccine versus placebo. CDR3 in DNA: TGCGCCAGCAGCTTGTCAGGGCGTGAGCCCCAGCATTTT. This codes for CASSLSGREPQHF.